This T cell receptor (beta chain) came from a study of blood T cells in healthy people across ages. A J-beta primer mix and a sample-barcoded 5' primer were used in a second PCR of about 7 to 12 cycles. Using its own MiXCR run on the 5' RACE reads, TCRdb lists one record per CDR3 protein. The sample has some 730,000 distinct CDR3 sequences; roughly 20% are singletons. A minimum of 6.5 million PBMCs was isolated per sample. V dropped 2 bases and J dropped 6; count of bases not matched to a gene: 7. This CDR3 is 16 amino acids long. Per germline, CDR1 LGHNA and CDR2 YSLEER. The source of this sequence is a man between 65 and 85 years old in good health. J is TRBJ2-3 and V is TRBV4-3; TRBD2 aligns across 11 bases. Material for sequencing was blood. The CDR3 DNA reads TGCGCCAGCAGCCAACAGATAGCGGGAGGGGGGGATACGCAGTATTTT. Translating gives CASSQQIAGGGDTQYF.